A single sample is the source of the 28 T cell receptor beta chains below, sequenced in a study of naive and memory T cell subsets. Two oligonucleotides, mixed equimolar, formed the beta constant-region primer covering TRBC1 and TRBC2. Four rounds of PCR amplified the ligated cDNA using nested alpha and beta constant-region primers plus SP2. MiXCR, applied by TCRdb to the UMI-ligation and nested PCR reads, yields one record per CDR3 protein. The sample carries tens of thousands of distinct CDR3 sequences, 10% to 12% recorded once. Study findings and constraints: A few larger clonotypes appeared in naive repertoires, especially CD8, possibly memory cells re-expressing CD45RA.

No antigen has been assigned to these receptors. Sequences were obtained from naive CD4+ T cells from blood. The receptors derive from a human donor in good health.

This clonotype has just a few counts. This chain uses TRBV3-1 with TRBJ2-3, with 11 bases identical to TRBD2. V was clipped by 4 bases and J by 3 bases; unmatched bases: 6. The germline gives CDR1 LGHDT, CDR2 YNNKEL (reference sequence). The CDR3 is 16 residues long. The CDR3: CASSRLAGSVTDTQYF. The CDR3 coding sequence is TGTGCCAGCAGCCGACTAGCGGGATCGGTGACAGATACGCAGTATTTT.

This clonotype appeared many times. The chain combines TRBV28 with TRBJ2-6; no clear D. Per germline, CDR1 MDHEN and CDR2 SYDVKM. V was cut by 6 bases and J by 4 bases, with 16 bases left in between. This CDR3 is built from 16 residues. The DNA of the CDR3 is TGTGCCAGCAGCCCGGGTGCGCTTCCCGGGGCCAACGTCCTGACTTTC. Protein: CASSPGALPGANVLTF.

A remark on this clonotype: The junction departs from germline at one end; a sequencing error may be responsible. The rearrangement joins TRBV27 to TRBJ1-1; 7 bases are shared with TRBD1. Germline CDR1 MNHEY, CDR2 SMNVEV (reference sequence). CDR3 size: 16 residues. The CDR3 loop reads CASSSDREVSSTEVFF. The CDR3, as DNA: TGTGCCAGCAGTTCAGACAGGGAGGTCTCTTCCACTGAAGTTTTCTTT.

This clonotype was found many times. V gene TRBV6-2 or TRBV6-3 combines with J gene TRBJ2-3; no clear D. The V end was cut by 0 bases, the J end by 2 bases, with 12 bases between. CDR1 is MNHEY and CDR2 is SVGEGT in the germline V gene. The CDR3 totals 16 residues. The CDR3 reads CASSYSTGGFTDTQYF. The CDR3, as DNA: TGTGCCAGCAGTTACTCGACTGGCGGATTCACAGATACGCAGTATTTT.

This clonotype was detected many times. The chain links TRBV18 to TRBJ2-7; D is unresolved. The CDR3 has 14 residues. Trimming cost V 2 bases and J 0 bases, with 8 bases left between them. The germline CDR1 and CDR2 sequences are KGHSH and LQKENI. DNA of the CDR3: TGTGCCAGCTCACCATGGATATACTCCTACGAGCAGTACTTC. Protein: CASSPWIYSYEQYF.

The chain uses TRBV6-2 or TRBV6-3 and TRBJ1-5; no clear D gene. The CDR3 sequence is 15 residues long. The germline CDR1 and CDR2 sequences are MNHEY and SVGEGT. V was shortened by 0 bases and J by 5 bases, with 11 bases between the two germline ends. CDR3 coding DNA: TGTGCCAGCAGTTACTCCGGTGGAAGCTATCAGCCCCAGCATTTT. It codes for CASSYSGGSYQPQHF.

CDR3 region: CASSPQLQQGGNYGYTF. The DNA of the CDR3 is TGTGCCAGCAGCCCCCAACTTCAACAGGGGGGAAACTATGGCTACACCTTC. The chain has TRBV7-2 and TRBJ1-2; 8 bases map to TRBD1. Trimming cost V 5 bases and J 2 bases; bases outside gene matches: 13. The length of the CDR3 is 17 residues. The germline CDR1 and CDR2 sequences are SGHTA and FQGNSA. The complete variable domain, with remaining parts taken from reference TRBV7-2 and TRBJ1-2, reads GAGVSQSPSNKVTEKGKDVELRCDPISGHTALYWYRQSLGQGLEFLIYFQGNSAPDKSGLPSDRFSAERTGGSVSTLTIQRTQQEDSAVYLCASSPQLQQGGNYGYTFGSGTRLTVV.

This clonotype was counted many times. The chain joins TRBV7-6 to TRBJ2-3; 12 bases are a match to TRBD2. V gave up 5 bases and J gave up 7 bases; unmatched junction bases: 7. Germline V lookup: CDR1 SGHVS, CDR2 FNYEAQ. The CDR3 totals 15 residues. CDR3 protein: CASSPSGRADHTQYF. For the CDR3, the DNA is TGTGCCAGCAGCCCTAGCGGGAGGGCCGATCATACGCAGTATTTT.

This clonotype has a handful of counts. The CDR3 DNA reads as TGCAGTGCTGGCCGACTAGCGGGAGCCGGCGCAGATACGCAGTATTTT. Translating it yields CSAGRLAGAGADTQYF. The J gene is TRBJ2-3, the V gene TRBV20-1; 12 bases align to TRBD2. J gave up 4 bases and V 5 bases, and 10 bases lay outside the gene matches. This CDR3 region has 16 residues. Germline V CDR1 and CDR2: DFQATT, SNEGSKA (reference sequence).

This clonotype was observed a handful of times. The genes are TRBV6-2 or TRBV6-3 and TRBJ1-5, with D possibly matching TRBD1 (6 bases). The CDR3 is 13 amino acids. The germline V gene has CDR1 MNHEY and CDR2 SVGEGT. The V end lost 4 bases, the J end lost 7 bases, and 11 bases lay between the germline ends. The CDR3 coding sequence is TGTGCCAGCAGTTTAGAGGGGGACCAGCCCCAGCATTTT. Residues: CASSLEGDQPQHF.

This clonotype showed up many times. The J gene is TRBJ2-7, the V gene TRBV3-1; TRBD2 might be the D (5 bases). The germline V gene has CDR1 LGHDT and CDR2 YNNKEL (reference sequence). V lost 0 bases and J lost 6, with 12 bases in between. The CDR3 runs to 14 residues. CDR3 sequence: CASSQDPPRAEQYF. CDR3 DNA sequence: TGTGCCAGCAGCCAAGATCCTCCGAGGGCCGAGCAGTACTTC.

This clonotype was seen repeatedly, ten times or more. The V and J genes are TRBV7-2 and TRBJ2-7, with D possibly called TRBD1 or TRBD2 (6 bases each). Germline values: CDR1 SGHTA, CDR2 FQGNSA. Trimming removed 2 bases from V and 5 bases from J, with 22 bases in between. This CDR3 comprises 17 residues. CDR3 in amino acids: CASSLKGKEGGVHEQYF. The CDR3 DNA follows: TGTGCCAGCAGCTTAAAAGGAAAGGAGGGGGGCGTCCACGAGCAGTACTTC.

This clonotype has ten or more counts. DNA of the CDR3: TGTGCCAGCAGCCCTACTAATGGAGGAGGGACCCAGTACTTC. It translates to CASSPTNGGGTQYF. V is TRBV11-2 and J is TRBJ2-5, with D perhaps TRBD2 (5 bases). CDR1 is SGHAT, CDR2 FQNNGV, per germline. V lost 5 bases and J lost 7, with 17 bases in between. There are 14 residues in the CDR3.

This clonotype was picked up many times. The rearrangement links TRBV4-3 to TRBJ2-7; maybe TRBD2 (5 bases). The CDR3 spans 12 residues. V lost 4 bases and J 7 bases, leaving 11 bases between the germline ends. Germline V lookup: CDR1 LGHNA, CDR2 YSLEER. CDR3 DNA: TGCGCCAGCAGCCTCCGAGGCGGGGAGCAGTACTTC. Translated: CASSLRGGEQYF.

Many counts were recorded for this clonotype. In DNA, the CDR3 is TGTGCCAGCAGCCTCAGGGACCCCATAGGCACAGATACGCAGTATTTT. This translates into CASSLRDPIGTDTQYF. V usage is TRBV7-8 and J usage is TRBJ2-3; perhaps D is TRBD1 or TRBD2 (5 bases each). Germline CDR1 and CDR2: SGHVS and FQNEAQ. This CDR3 contains 16 residues. The V and J ends lost 5 bases and 1 base respectively, with 16 bases between them.

This clonotype was picked up a small number of times. Compared with germline, one end of the junction differs, possibly owing to a read error. The chain combines TRBV14 with TRBJ1-3; weak D call: TRBD1 (5 bases). This CDR3 comprises 11 residues. Germline CDR1 is SGHDN and CDR2 is FVKESK. Written as DNA, the CDR3 is TGTGCCAGCAGCCAAGACCTCGGGACGTTCTTT. Its translation: CASSQDLGTFF.

This chain uses TRBV2 with TRBJ1-1; D possibly corresponds to TRBD1 (5 bases). CDR1 is SNHLY and CDR2 is FYNNEI in the germline V gene. The V gene lost 8 bases and the J gene lost 1 base, with 11 bases spanning the gap. The CDR3 loop spans 13 amino acids. CDR3 DNA sequence: TGTGCCAGCGGGGCCCGGGGGAACACTGAAGCTTTCTTT. Its translation is CASGARGNTEAFF.

This clonotype was seen at least ten times. The chain recombines TRBV29-1 with TRBJ2-7; TRBD1 matches 7 bases. CDR1 is SQVTM, CDR2 ANQGSEA, per germline. J lost 0 bases, V lost 5 bases, and 13 bases had no gene match. The CDR3 length is 16 residues. The CDR3 nucleotides read TGCAGCGTTACAAGCCCGGGACAGAAGAGCTCCTACGAGCAGTACTTC. Its protein is CSVTSPGQKSSYEQYF.

This clonotype has just a few counts. J is TRBJ1-2 and V is TRBV4-3; possibly TRBD1 for D (5 bases). Germline V gene data show CDR1 as LGHNA and CDR2 as YSLEER. The CDR3 runs to 16 residues. V was trimmed by 3 bases and J by 0 bases, leaving 14 bases between them. CDR3 DNA: TGCGCCAGCAGCCAGGGGGACCGAACCCCTAACTATGGCTACACCTTC. As protein: CASSQGDRTPNYGYTF.

This clonotype appeared a few times. The V and J genes are TRBV12-5 and TRBJ2-6; D remains unclear. Per germline, CDR1 LGHNT and CDR2 FRNRAP. V was pared by 3 bases and J by 2 bases, with 17 bases between. The CDR3 is 18 residues long. The CDR3 is CASGFRALGQAGANVLTF. CDR3 in DNA: TGTGCTAGTGGTTTTCGGGCACTCGGTCAAGCTGGGGCCAACGTCCTGACTTTC.

This clonotype was observed many times. This chain connects TRBV10-3 to TRBJ1-1; no reliable D call. CDR1 and CDR2 (germline): ENHRY, SYGVKD. V lost 0 bases, J lost 1 base, and 6 bases lay in between. The CDR3 is 14 amino acids. The CDR3: CAISESPGNTEAFF. The CDR3 region has the DNA TGTGCCATCAGTGAGTCGCCAGGGAACACTGAAGCTTTCTTT.

The chain has TRBV6-2 or TRBV6-3 and TRBJ1-1; tentatively, D is TRBD1 (5 bases). Trimming left V 0 bases short and J 2 bases short, with 7 bases between. The CDR3 is made up of 14 amino acids. CDR1 is MNHEY, CDR2 SVGEGT, per germline. CDR3 sequence (DNA): TGTGCCAGCAGTTACTCGGGGGTTAACACTGAAGCTTTCTTT. Translation gives CASSYSGVNTEAFF.

There are many counts of this clonotype. This rearrangement joins TRBV27 to TRBJ1-2; tentatively, D is TRBD1 (6 bases). Looked up from germline, CDR1 is MNHEY and CDR2 is SMNVEV (reference sequence). The CDR3 is 14 residues long. V was pared by 5 bases and J by 8 bases, with 18 bases between. CDR3 in DNA: TGTGCCAGCAGTCTTTCCAGGGGCACCAAGGGCTACACCTTC. Translating it yields CASSLSRGTKGYTF.

This clonotype was detected a few times. V and J are TRBV18 and TRBJ2-1; D is uncertain. From germline, CDR1 is KGHSH and CDR2 LQKENI. The V gene lost 2 bases and the J gene lost 0 bases, with 8 bases spanning the gap. The CDR3 totals 15 residues. This chain's CDR3 is CASSPSSGSYNEQFF. CDR3 sequence (DNA): TGTGCCAGCTCACCATCCTCGGGCTCCTACAATGAGCAGTTCTTC. The full variable domain, rest sourced from reference TRBV18 and TRBJ2-1, is NAGVMQNPRHLVRRRGQEARLRCSPMKGHSHVYWYRQLPEEGLKFMVYLQKENIIDESGMPKERFSAEFPKEGPSILRIQQVVRGDSAAYFCASSPSSGSYNEQFFGPGTRLTVL.

The CDR3: CSARQTAFGYTF. Written as DNA, the CDR3 is TGCAGTGCTAGACAGACGGCCTTTGGCTACACCTTC. The J gene is TRBJ1-2, the V gene TRBV20-1; D is uncertain. CDR1 is DFQATT and CDR2 is SNEGSKA in the germline V gene (reference sequence). V was pared by 2 bases and J by 7 bases, with 11 bases between. This CDR3 comprises 12 residues.

This clonotype was counted many times. The CDR3 loop reads CASSPTSNSPLHF. The CDR3 coding sequence is TGTGCCAGCTCACCTACTTCGAATTCACCCCTCCACTTT. V is TRBV18 and J is TRBJ1-6; D gene unclear. The CDR3 extends over 13 amino acids. V dropped 3 bases and J dropped 7 bases, with 7 bases sitting between them. CDR1 is KGHSH and CDR2 is LQKENI in the germline V gene.

This clonotype was seen a few times. This chain joins TRBV9 and TRBJ2-7; the match to TRBD1 covers 9 bases. V trimming: 3 bases; J trimming: 3 bases; junction bases outside the gene matches: 4. Germline V gene data show CDR1 as SGDLS and CDR2 as YYNGEE. The CDR3 is 14 residues long. The CDR3 DNA follows: TGTGCCAGCAGCGCGGGACAGGGTATCTACGAGCAGTACTTC. It specifies CASSAGQGIYEQYF.

This clonotype was seen repeatedly, ten times or more. The rearrangement links TRBV4-2 to TRBJ2-6; perhaps TRBD1 as D (5 bases). Trimming removed 0 bases from V and 2 bases from J, with 20 bases in between. CDR1 LGHNA and CDR2 YNFKEQ come from the germline V gene. The length of the CDR3 is 20 residues. The CDR3 protein is CASSQEKRQWTRPGANVLTF. CDR3 coding DNA: TGTGCCAGCAGCCAAGAAAAGAGGCAGTGGACAAGGCCTGGGGCCAACGTCCTGACTTTC.